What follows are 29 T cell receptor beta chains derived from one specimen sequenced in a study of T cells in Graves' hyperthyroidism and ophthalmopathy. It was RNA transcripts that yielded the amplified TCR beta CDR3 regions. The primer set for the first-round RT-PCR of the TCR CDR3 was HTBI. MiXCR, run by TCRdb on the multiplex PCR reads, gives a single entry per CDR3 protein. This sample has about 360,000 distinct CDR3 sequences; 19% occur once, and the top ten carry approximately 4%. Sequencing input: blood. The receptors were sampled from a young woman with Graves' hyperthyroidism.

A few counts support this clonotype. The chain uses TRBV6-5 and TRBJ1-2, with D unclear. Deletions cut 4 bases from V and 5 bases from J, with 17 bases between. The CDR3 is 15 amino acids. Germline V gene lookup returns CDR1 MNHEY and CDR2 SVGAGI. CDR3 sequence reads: CASSSPFYSGYGYTF. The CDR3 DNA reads TGTGCCAGCAGTTCCCCCTTTTATTCCGGATATGGCTACACCTTC.

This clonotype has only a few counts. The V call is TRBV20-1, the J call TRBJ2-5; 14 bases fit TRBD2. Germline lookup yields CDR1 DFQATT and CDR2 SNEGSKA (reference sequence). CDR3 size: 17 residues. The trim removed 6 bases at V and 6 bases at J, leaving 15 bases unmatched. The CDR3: CSATPPEGLAGAKTQYF. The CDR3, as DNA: TGCAGTGCAACTCCACCCGAGGGACTAGCGGGGGCAAAGACCCAGTACTTC.

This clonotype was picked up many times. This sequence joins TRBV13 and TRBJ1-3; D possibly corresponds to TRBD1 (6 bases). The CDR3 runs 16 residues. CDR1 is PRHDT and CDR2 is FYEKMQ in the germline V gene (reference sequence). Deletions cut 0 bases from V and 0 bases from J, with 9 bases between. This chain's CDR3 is CASSLGQGHSGNTIYF. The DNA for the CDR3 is TGTGCCAGCAGCTTAGGACAGGGCCACTCTGGAAACACCATATATTTT. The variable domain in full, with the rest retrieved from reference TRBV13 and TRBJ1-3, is AAGVIQSPRHLIKEKRETATLKCYPIPRHDTVYWYQQGPGQDPQFLISFYEKMQSDKGSIPDRFSAQQFSDYHSELNMSSLELGDSALYFCASSLGQGHSGNTIYFGEGSWLTVV.

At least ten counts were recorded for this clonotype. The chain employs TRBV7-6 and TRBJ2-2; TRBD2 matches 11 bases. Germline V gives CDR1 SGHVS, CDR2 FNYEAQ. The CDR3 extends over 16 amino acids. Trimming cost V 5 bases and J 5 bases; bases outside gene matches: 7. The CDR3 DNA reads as TGTGCCAGCAGCCATCAACTAGCGGGGGCTACCGGGGAGCTGTTTTTT. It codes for CASSHQLAGATGELFF.

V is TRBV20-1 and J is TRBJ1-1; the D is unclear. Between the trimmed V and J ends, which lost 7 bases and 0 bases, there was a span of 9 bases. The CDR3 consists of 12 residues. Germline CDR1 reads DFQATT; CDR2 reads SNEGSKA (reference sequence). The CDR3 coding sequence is TGCAGTGTTTCCCTTATGAACACTGAAGCTTTCTTT. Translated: CSVSLMNTEAFF.

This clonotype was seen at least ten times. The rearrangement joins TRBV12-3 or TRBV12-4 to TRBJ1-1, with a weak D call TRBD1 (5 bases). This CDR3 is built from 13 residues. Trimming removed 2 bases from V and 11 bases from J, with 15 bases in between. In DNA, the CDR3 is TGTGCCAGCAGTTTATTTAATTCAGGGAATGCTTTCTTT. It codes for CASSLFNSGNAFF.

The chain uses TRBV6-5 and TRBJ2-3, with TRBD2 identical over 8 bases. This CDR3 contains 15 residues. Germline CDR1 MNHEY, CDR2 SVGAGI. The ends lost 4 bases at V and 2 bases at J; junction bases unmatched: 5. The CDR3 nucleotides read TGTGCCAGCAGTTCCCGCGGGGGGACCACAGATACGCAGTATTTT. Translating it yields CASSSRGGTTDTQYF.

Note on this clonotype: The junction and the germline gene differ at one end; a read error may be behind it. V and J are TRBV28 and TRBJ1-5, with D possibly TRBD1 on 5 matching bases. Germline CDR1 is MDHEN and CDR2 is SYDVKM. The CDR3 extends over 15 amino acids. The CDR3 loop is CASSLGPASNQPQHF. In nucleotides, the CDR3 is TGTGCCAGCAGTTTGGGACCCGCTAGCAATCAGCCTCAGCATTTT. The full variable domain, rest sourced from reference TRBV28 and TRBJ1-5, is DVKVTQSSRYLVKRTGEKVFLECVQDMDHENMFWYRQDPGLGLRLIYFSYDVKMKEKGDIPEGYSVSREKKERFSLILESASTNQTSMYLCASSLGPASNQPQHFGDGTRLSIL.

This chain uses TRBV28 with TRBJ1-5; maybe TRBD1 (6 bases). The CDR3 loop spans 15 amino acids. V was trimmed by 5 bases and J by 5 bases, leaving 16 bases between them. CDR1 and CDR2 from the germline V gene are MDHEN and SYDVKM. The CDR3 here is CASSTGTLVYQPQHF. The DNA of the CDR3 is TGTGCCAGCAGTACAGGGACCCTTGTATATCAGCCCCAGCATTTT.

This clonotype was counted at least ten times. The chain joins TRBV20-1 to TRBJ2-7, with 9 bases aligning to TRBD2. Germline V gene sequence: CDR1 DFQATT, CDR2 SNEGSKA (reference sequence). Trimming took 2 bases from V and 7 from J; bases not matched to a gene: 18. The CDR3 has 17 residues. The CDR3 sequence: CSARRGASGTSEREQYF. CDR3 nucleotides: TGCAGTGCTAGAAGGGGGGCTAGCGGGACCTCAGAACGGGAGCAGTACTTC.

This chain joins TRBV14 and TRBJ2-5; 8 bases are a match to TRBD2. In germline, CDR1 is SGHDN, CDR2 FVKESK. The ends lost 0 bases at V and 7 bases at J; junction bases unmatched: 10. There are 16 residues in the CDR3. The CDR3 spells CASSQDGGGPRGTQYF. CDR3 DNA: TGTGCCAGCAGCCAAGACGGCGGGGGGCCCCGGGGGACCCAGTACTTC.

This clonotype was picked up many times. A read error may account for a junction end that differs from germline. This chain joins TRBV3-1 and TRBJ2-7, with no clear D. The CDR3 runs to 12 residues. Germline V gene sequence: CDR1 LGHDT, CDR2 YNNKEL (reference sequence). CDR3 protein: CASSQGVDEQYF. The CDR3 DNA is TGTGCCAGCAGTCAAGGCGTGGACGAGCAGTACTTC.

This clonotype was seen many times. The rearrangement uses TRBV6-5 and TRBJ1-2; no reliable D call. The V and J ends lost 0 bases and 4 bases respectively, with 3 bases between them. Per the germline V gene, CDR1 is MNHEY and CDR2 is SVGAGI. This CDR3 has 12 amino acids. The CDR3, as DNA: TGTGCCAGCAGTTACTCCCCCTATGGCTACACCTTC. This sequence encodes CASSYSPYGYTF.

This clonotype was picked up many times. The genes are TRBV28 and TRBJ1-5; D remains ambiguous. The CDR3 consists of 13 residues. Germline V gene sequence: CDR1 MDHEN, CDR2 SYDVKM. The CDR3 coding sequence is TGTGCATCGAACCACCTAAGCAATCAGCCCCAGCATTTT. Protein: CASNHLSNQPQHF.

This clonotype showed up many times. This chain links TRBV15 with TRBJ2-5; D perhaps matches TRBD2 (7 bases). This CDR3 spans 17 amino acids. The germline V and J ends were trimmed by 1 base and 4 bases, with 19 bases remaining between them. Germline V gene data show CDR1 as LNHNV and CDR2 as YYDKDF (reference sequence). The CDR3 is CATSRGGGAGDRETQYF. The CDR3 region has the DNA TGTGCCACCAGCAGAGGGGGGGGCGCGGGGGATCGAGAGACCCAGTACTTC.

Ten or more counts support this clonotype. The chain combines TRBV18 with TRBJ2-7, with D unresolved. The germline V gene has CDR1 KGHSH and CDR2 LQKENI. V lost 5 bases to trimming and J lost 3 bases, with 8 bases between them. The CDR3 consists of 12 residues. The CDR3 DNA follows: TGTGCCAGCTCATCGACCCACTACGAGCAGTACTTC. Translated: CASSSTHYEQYF.

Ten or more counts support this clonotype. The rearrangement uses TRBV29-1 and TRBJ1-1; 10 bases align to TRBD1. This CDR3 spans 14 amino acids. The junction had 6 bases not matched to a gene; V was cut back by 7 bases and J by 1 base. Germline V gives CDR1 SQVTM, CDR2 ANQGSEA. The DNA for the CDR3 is TGCAGCGGGACCGACAGGGGGCCGAACACTGAAGCTTTCTTT. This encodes CSGTDRGPNTEAFF.

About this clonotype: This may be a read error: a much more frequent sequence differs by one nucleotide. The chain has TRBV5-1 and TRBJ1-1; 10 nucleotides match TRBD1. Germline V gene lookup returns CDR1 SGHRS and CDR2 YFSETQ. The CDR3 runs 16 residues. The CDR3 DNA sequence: TGCGCCAGCAGCCCTGACAGGGGGCGAATTAACACTGAAGCTTTATTT. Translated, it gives CASSPDRGRINTEALF.

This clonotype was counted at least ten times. The CDR3 is CASSESSLYEQYF. The CDR3 DNA sequence: TGTGCCAGTAGTGAGAGCAGCCTATACGAGCAGTACTTC. This sequence joins TRBV19 and TRBJ2-7; unclear D gene. V lost 5 bases to trimming and J lost 4 bases, with 12 bases between them. Germline CDR1 LNHDA, CDR2 SQIVND (reference sequence). This CDR3 region has 13 residues.

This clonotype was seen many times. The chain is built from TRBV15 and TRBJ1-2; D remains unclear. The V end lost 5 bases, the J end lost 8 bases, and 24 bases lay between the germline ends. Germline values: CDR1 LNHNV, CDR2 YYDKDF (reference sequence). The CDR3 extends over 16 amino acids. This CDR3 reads CATSPPSRPRMRGYTF. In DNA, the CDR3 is TGTGCCACCAGCCCCCCCTCCCGGCCGAGGATGCGAGGCTACACCTTC.

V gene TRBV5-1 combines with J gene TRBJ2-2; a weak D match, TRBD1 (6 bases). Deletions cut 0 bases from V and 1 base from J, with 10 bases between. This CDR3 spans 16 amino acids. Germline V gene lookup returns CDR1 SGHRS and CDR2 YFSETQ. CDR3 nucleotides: TGCGCCAGCAGCTTGGTCACAGGGCAGAACACCGGGGAGCTGTTTTTT. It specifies CASSLVTGQNTGELFF.

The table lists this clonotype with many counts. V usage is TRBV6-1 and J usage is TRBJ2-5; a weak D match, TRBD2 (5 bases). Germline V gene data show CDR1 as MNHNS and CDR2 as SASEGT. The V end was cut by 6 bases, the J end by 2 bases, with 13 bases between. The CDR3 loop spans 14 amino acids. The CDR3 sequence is CASREYGIQETQYF. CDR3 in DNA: TGTGCCAGCAGGGAATACGGGATTCAAGAGACCCAGTACTTC.

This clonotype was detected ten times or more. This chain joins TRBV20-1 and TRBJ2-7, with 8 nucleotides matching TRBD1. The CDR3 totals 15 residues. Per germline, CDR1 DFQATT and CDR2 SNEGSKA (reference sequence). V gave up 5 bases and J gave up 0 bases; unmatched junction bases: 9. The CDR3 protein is CSAGGGQVASYEQYF. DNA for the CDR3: TGCAGTGCTGGAGGGGGACAGGTGGCCTCCTACGAGCAGTACTTC.

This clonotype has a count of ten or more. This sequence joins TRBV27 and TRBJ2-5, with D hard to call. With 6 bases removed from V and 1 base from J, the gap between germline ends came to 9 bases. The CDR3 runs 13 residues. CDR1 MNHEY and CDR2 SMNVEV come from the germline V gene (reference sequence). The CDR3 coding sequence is TGTGCCAGCAGAGGGTGGGGCCAAGAGACCCAGTACTTC. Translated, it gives CASRGWGQETQYF.

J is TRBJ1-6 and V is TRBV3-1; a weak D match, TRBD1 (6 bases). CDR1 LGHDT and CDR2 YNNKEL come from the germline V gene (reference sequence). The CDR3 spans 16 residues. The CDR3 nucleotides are TGTGTCTGCAGTCCTCAGGGGCTGGTTGGGAATTCACCCCTCCACTTT. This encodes CVCSPQGLVGNSPLHF.

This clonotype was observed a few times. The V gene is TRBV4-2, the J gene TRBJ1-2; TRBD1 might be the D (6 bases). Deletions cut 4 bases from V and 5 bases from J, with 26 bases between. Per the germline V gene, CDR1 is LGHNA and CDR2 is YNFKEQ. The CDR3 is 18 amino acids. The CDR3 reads CASSPYAGFGGSAYGYTF. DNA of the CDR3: TGTGCCAGCAGCCCCTACGCGGGCTTTGGGGGCTCCGCGTATGGCTACACCTTC.

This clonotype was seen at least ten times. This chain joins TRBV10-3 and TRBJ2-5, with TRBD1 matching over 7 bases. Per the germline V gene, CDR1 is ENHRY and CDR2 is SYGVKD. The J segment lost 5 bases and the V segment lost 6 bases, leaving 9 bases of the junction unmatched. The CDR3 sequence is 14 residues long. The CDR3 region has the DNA TGTGCCATCAGGGAACAGGGGTTGTGGGAGACCCAGTACTTC. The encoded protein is CAIREQGLWETQYF.

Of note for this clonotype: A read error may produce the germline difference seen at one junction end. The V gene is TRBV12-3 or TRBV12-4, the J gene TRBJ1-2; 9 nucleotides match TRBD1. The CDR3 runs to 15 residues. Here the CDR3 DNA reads TGTGCCAGCACTTTAGGGACAGGGAGTTCTTATGGCTACACCTTC. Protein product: CASTLGTGSSYGYTF.

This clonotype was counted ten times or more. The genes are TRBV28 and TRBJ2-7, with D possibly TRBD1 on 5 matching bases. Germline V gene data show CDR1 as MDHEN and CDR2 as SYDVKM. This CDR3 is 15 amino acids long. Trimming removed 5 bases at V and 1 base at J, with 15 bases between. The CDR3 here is CASSLGKGSSYEQYF. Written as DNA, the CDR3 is TGTGCCAGCAGTCTCGGTAAGGGGTCGTCCTACGAGCAGTACTTC. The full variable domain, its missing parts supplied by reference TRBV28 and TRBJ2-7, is DVKVTQSSRYLVKRTGEKVFLECVQDMDHENMFWYRQDPGLGLRLIYFSYDVKMKEKGDIPEGYSVSREKKERFSLILESASTNQTSMYLCASSLGKGSSYEQYFGPGTRLTVT.